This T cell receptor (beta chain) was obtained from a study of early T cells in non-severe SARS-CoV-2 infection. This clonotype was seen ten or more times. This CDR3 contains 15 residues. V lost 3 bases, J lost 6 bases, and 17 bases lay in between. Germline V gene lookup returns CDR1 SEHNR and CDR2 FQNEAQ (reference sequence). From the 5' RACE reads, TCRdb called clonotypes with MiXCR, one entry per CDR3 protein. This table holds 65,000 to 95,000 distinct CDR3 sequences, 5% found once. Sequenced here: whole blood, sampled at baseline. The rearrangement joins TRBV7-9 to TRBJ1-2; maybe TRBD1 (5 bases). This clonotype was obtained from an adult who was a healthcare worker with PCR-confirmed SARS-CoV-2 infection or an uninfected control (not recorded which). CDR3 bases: TGTGCCAGCAGCTTGGTGGGACGGGCCAGTGATGGCTACACCTTC. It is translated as CASSLVGRASDGYTF.